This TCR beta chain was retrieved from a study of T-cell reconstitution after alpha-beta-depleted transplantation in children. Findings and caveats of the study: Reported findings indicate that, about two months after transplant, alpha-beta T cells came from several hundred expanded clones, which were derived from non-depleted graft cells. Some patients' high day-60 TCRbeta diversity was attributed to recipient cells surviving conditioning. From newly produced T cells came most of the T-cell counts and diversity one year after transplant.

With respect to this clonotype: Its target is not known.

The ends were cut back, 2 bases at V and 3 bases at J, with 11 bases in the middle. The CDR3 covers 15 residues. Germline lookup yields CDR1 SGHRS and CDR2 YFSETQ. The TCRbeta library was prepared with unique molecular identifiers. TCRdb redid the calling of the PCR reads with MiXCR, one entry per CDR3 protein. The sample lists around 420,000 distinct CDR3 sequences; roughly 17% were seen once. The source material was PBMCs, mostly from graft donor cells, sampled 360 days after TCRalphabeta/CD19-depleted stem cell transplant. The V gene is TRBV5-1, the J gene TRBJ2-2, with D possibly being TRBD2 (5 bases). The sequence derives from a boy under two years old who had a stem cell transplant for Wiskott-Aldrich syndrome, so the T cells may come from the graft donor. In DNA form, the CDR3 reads TGCGCCAGCAGCTTACTAGTAGGAGACACCGGGGAGCTGTTTTTT. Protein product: CASSLLVGDTGELFF.